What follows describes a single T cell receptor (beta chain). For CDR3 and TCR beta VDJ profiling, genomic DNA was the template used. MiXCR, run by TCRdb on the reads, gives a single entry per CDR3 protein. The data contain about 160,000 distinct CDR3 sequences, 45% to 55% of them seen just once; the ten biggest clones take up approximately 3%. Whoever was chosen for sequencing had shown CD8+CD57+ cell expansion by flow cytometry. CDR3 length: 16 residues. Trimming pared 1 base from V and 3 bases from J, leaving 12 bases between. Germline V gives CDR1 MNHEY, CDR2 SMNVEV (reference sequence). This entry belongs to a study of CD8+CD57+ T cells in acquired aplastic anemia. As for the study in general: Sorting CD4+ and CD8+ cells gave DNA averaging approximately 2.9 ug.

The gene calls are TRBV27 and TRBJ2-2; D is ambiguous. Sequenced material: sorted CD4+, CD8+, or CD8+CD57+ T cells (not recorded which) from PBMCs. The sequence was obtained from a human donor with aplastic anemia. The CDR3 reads CASSLFVQLDTGELFF. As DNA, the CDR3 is TGTGCCAGCAGTTTATTCGTGCAGCTCGACACCGGGGAGCTGTTTTTT.